A single sample is the source of the 9 T cell receptor beta chains below, sequenced in a study of blood T cell repertoires in COVID-19. Some clones are missing from TCRdb's copy, which holds only in-frame ones; the method was immunoSEQ multiplex PCR. The data show about 70,000 clones, 75% to 85% seen once. The material sequenced was peripheral blood. The receptors were sampled from a woman aged 65 to 85 with acute or convalescent COVID-19.

This clone was counted a single time. The chain's CDR3 is CASSGHNTEAFF. CDR3 DNA: TGTGCCAGCAGCGGACACAACACTGAAGCTTTCTTT. The chain joins TRBV9 to TRBJ1-1; D is unclear. V dropped 3 bases and J dropped 2 bases, with 5 bases sitting between them. The CDR3 is made up of 12 amino acids. From germline, CDR1 is SGDLS and CDR2 YYNGEE. The full variable domain, with the rest looked up from reference TRBV9 and TRBJ1-1, is DSGVTQTPKHLITATGQRVTLRCSPRSGDLSVYWYQQSLDQGLQFLIQYYNGEERAKGNILERFSAQQFPDLHSELNLSSLELGDSALYFCASSGHNTEAFFGQGTRLTVV.

The rearrangement uses TRBV28 and TRBJ2-1; D may be TRBD2 (7 bases). The CDR3 totals 15 residues. V lost 3 bases and J lost 6, with 15 bases in between. Germline V gene sequence: CDR1 MDHEN, CDR2 SYDVKM. The CDR3 nucleotides read TGTGCCAGCAGTTTGGGGAGGGGGGGAATCAATGAGCAGTTCTTC. Protein sequence: CASSLGRGGINEQFF.

The genes are TRBV6-5 and TRBJ2-7; D gene uncertain. CDR1 is MNHEY, CDR2 SVGAGI, per germline. The ends were cut back, 6 bases at V and 6 bases at J, with 12 bases in the middle. This CDR3 contains 12 residues. The CDR3 sequence: CASSPRGTEQYF. CDR3 in DNA: TGTGCCAGCAGCCCAAGAGGTACCGAGCAGTACTTC.

The rearrangement links TRBV27 to TRBJ2-3; D might be TRBD1 (5 bases). Trimming took 0 bases from V and 5 from J, leaving 15 bases between them. Per the germline V gene, CDR1 is MNHEY and CDR2 is SMNVEV (reference sequence). The CDR3 extends over 16 amino acids. As DNA, the CDR3 is TGTGCCAGCAGTTTATCCTGGGGCAGGCAACTAGATACGCAGTATTTT. Protein sequence: CASSLSWGRQLDTQYF.

The V and J genes are TRBV5-1 and TRBJ2-7, with 7 bases lining up with TRBD2. The CDR3 extends over 15 amino acids. J gave up 5 bases and V 3 bases, and 11 bases lay outside the gene matches. Germline assignment: CDR1 SGHRS and CDR2 YFSETQ. CDR3 in amino acids: CASSWGGATGNEQYF. CDR3 sequence (DNA): TGCGCCAGCAGCTGGGGAGGGGCGACCGGTAACGAGCAGTACTTC.

The chain couples TRBV9 to TRBJ2-7; D might be TRBD2 (6 bases). Trimming pared 0 bases from V and 7 bases from J, leaving 14 bases between. This CDR3 comprises 14 residues. Germline V lookup: CDR1 SGDLS, CDR2 YYNGEE. This CDR3 reads CASSVVAGSGEQYF. CDR3 sequence (DNA): TGTGCCAGCAGCGTAGTGGCGGGGTCCGGGGAGCAGTACTTC.

The chain joins TRBV28 to TRBJ1-4; D is perhaps TRBD1 (6 bases). CDR1 is MDHEN, CDR2 SYDVKM, per germline. The CDR3 contains 14 residues. V lost 6 bases, J lost 7 bases, and 15 bases lay in between. CDR3 region: CASRWGRLSEKLFF. In nucleotides, the CDR3 is TGTGCCAGCAGGTGGGGGCGCTTAAGTGAAAAACTGTTTTTT. Drawing the rest from reference TRBV28 and TRBJ1-4, the complete variable domain is DVKVTQSSRYLVKRTGEKVFLECVQDMDHENMFWYRQDPGLGLRLIYFSYDVKMKEKGDIPEGYSVSREKKERFSLILESASTNQTSMYLCASRWGRLSEKLFFGSGTQLSVL.

The chain uses TRBV19 and TRBJ2-7; 11 nucleotides align to TRBD2. J gave up 3 bases and V 3 bases, and 1 base lay outside the gene matches. The CDR3 consists of 14 residues. Per the germline V gene, CDR1 is LNHDA and CDR2 is SQIVND (reference sequence). The CDR3 nucleotides read TGTGCCAGTAGTATCGGGACTAGCGGCTACGAGCAGTACTTC. Translation: CASSIGTSGYEQYF.

The chain carries TRBV19 and TRBJ2-3; 8 positions match TRBD2. Germline CDR1 reads LNHDA; CDR2 reads SQIVND (reference sequence). J was trimmed by 5 bases and V by 10 bases; bases with no gene match: 11. This CDR3 contains 14 residues. In DNA, the CDR3 is TGTGCCACGGTTCGGGGGGGCGGCGGAGATACGCAGTATTTT. Amino acids: CATVRGGGGDTQYF.